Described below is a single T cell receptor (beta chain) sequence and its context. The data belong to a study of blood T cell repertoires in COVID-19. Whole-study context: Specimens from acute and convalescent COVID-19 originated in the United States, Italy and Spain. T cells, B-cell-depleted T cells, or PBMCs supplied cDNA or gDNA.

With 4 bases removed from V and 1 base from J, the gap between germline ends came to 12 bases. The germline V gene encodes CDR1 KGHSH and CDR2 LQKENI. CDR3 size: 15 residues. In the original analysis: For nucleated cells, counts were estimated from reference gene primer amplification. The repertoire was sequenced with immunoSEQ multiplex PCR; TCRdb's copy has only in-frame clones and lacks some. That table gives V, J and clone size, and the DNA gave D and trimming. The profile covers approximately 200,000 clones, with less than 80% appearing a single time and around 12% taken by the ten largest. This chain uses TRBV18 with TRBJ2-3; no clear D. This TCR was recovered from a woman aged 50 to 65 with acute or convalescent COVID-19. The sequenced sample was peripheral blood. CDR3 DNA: TGTGCCAGCTCACATACTAAGACGGGCACAGATACGCAGTATTTT. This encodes CASSHTKTGTDTQYF.